Following are 6 T cell receptor beta chains from one sample sequenced in a study of regulatory T cells in long-lasting Graves disease. Investigators prepared the TCR beta libraries by applying iRepertoire HTBI primers and Arm-PCR of CDR3 regions. TCRdb re-called the multiplex PCR reads through MiXCR, storing one row per CDR3 protein. Among under 500,000 distinct CDR3 sequences listed, about 17% were seen once. Time point: newly diagnosed GD, antithyroid drugs for less than 3 months. Preparation of the TCR library used RNA extracted from PBMCs. This sample also appeared in a second study, on T cells in Graves' hyperthyroidism and ophthalmopathy.

Sequencing used peripheral blood mononuclear cells (PBMCs), obtained at new diagnosis, from a patient treated with antithyroid drugs. Source of these receptors: a woman aged 25 to 39 with Graves disease.

This clonotype was recorded many times. The gene calls are TRBV20-1 and TRBJ2-1, with 11 bases fitting TRBD1. The CDR3 consists of 17 residues. Trimming cost V 5 bases and J 4 bases; bases outside gene matches: 13. CDR1 is DFQATT, CDR2 SNEGSKA, per germline (reference sequence). CDR3 in amino acids: CSAPSGQGVESYNEQFF. The CDR3 bases are TGCAGTGCTCCCTCGGGACAGGGGGTCGAGTCATACAATGAGCAGTTCTTC.

This clonotype was counted between two and nine times. The CDR3 DNA sequence: TGTGCCAGCAGACATACAGGGGGCGATGAAGCTTTCTTT. It translates to CASRHTGGDEAFF. The chain recombines TRBV6-1 with TRBJ1-1; 9 bases map to TRBD1. Germline CDR1 reads MNHNS; CDR2 reads SASEGT. This CDR3 has 13 residues. V shed 6 bases, J shed 7 bases, and the junction held 6 bases outside the gene matches.

This clonotype was observed many times. The V call is TRBV7-2, the J call TRBJ1-4, with 7 bases that match TRBD1. Germline trimming cut 4 bases from V and 3 bases from J; bases unmatched to any gene: 2. The CDR3 covers 14 residues. Looked up from germline, CDR1 is SGHTA and CDR2 is FQGNSA. This CDR3 is CASSYGTANEKLFF. DNA of the CDR3: TGTGCCAGCAGCTACGGGACAGCTAATGAAAAACTGTTTTTT.

The V and J genes are TRBV7-2 and TRBJ2-3, with TRBD2 identical over 15 bases. Per germline, CDR1 SGHTA and CDR2 FQGNSA. The CDR3 is 16 amino acids. V dropped 5 bases and J dropped 6; count of bases not matched to a gene: 6. CDR3 in DNA: TGTGCCAGCAGCGCAGGACTAGCGGGAGGGGACGATACGCAGTATTTT. It encodes CASSAGLAGGDDTQYF.

This chain connects TRBV5-8 to TRBJ1-5, with unresolved D. Germline assignment: CDR1 SGHTS and CDR2 YDEGEE. This CDR3 is built from 14 residues. Trimming cost V 4 bases and J 3 bases, with 11 bases left between them. CDR3 region: CASSPRVLNQPQHF. CDR3 sequence (DNA): TGTGCCAGCAGCCCTCGGGTCCTCAATCAGCCCCAGCATTTT.

This clonotype occurred many times. V and J are TRBV28 and TRBJ2-1; possibly TRBD2 for D (7 bases). V lost 4 bases to trimming and J lost 8 bases, with 21 bases between them. Germline assignment: CDR1 MDHEN and CDR2 SYDVKM. The CDR3 has 16 residues. The CDR3 nucleotides read TGTGCCAGCAGTTCTTTTACGGGGGGCTTTTCCCATGAGCAGTTCTTC. Encoded protein: CASSSFTGGFSHEQFF.